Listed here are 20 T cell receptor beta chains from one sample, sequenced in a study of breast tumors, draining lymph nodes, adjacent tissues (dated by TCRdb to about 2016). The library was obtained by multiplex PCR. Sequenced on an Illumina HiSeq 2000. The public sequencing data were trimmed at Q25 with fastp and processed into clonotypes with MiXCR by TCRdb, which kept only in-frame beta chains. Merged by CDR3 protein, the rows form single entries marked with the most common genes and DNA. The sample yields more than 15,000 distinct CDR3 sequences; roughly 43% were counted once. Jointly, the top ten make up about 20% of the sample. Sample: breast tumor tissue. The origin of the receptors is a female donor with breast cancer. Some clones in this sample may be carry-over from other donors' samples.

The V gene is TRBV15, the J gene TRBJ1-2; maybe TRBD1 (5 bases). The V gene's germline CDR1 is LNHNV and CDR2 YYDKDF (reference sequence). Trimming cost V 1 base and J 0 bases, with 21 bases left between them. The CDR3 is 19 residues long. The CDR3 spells CATSRAGTSNLVANYGYTF. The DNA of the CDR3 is TGTGCCACCAGCAGAGCAGGGACGTCCAATCTTGTCGCTAACTATGGCTACACCTTC.

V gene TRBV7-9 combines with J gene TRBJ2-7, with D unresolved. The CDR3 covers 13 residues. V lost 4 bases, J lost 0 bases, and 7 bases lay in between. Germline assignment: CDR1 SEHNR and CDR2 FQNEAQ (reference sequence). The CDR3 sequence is CASSSVPSYEQYF. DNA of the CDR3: TGTGCCAGCAGCTCGGTACCCTCCTACGAGCAGTACTTC.

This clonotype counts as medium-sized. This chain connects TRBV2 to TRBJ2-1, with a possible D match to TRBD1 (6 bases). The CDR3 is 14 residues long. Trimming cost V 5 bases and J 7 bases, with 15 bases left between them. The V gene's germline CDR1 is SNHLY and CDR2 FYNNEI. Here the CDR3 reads CASSTGWGRNEQFF. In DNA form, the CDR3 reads TGTGCCAGCAGTACAGGGTGGGGTAGGAATGAGCAGTTCTTC.

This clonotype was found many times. CDR3 coding DNA: TGCGCCAGCAGCTTCAACCGGGACAGGGGTTACGAGCAGTACTTC. It specifies CASSFNRDRGYEQYF. V and J are TRBV4-3 and TRBJ2-7, with 10 bases that match TRBD1. Germline V lookup: CDR1 LGHNA, CDR2 YSLEER. The CDR3 is 15 amino acids. Trimming removed 5 bases from V and 4 bases from J; junction bases left unmatched: 8.

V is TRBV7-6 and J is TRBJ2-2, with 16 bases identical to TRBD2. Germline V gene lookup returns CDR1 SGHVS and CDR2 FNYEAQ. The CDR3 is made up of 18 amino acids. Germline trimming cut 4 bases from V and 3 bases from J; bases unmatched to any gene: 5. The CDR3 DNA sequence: TGTGCCAGCAGCTCGGGACTAGCGGGAGGGCAGGACACCGGGGAGCTGTTTTTT. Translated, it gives CASSSGLAGGQDTGELFF.

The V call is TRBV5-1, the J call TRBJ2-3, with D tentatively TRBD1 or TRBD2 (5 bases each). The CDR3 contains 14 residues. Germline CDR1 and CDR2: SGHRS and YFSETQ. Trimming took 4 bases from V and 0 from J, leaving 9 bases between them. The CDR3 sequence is CASSRDHSTDTQYF. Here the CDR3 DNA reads TGCGCCAGCAGCCGGGACCACAGCACAGATACGCAGTATTTT.

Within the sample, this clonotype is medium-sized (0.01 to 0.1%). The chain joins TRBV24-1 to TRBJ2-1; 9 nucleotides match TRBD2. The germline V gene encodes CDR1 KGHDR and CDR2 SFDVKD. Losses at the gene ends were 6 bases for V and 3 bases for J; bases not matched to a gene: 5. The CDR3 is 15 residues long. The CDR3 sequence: CATSRVAGDYNEQFF. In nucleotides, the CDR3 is TGTGCCACCAGTCGGGTAGCGGGAGACTACAATGAGCAGTTCTTC.

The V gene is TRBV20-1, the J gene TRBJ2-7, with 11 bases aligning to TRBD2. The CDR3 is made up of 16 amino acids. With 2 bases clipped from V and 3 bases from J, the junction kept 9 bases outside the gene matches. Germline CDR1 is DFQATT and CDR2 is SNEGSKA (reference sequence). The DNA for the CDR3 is TGCAGTGCTAGACCTCTGACTAGCGGGAAAGGCTACGAGCAGTACTTC. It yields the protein CSARPLTSGKGYEQYF.

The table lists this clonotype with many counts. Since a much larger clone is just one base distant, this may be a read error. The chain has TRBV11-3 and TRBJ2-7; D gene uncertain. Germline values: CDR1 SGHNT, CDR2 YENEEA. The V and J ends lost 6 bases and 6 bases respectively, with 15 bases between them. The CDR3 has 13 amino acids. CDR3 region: CASREGSTSEQYF. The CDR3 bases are TGTGCCAGCAGAGAAGGGTCGACCTCCGAGCAGTACTTC.

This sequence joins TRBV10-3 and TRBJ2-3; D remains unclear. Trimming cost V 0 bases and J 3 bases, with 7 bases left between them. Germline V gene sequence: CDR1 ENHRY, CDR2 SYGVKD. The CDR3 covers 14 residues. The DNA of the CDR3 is TGTGCCATCAGTGAGTCGGCTGGGACAGATACGCAGTATTTT. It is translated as CAISESAGTDTQYF.

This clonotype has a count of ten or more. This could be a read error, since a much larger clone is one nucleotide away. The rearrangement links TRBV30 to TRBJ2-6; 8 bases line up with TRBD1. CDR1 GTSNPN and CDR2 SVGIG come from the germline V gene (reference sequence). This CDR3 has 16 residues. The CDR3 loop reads CAWKGTGTSGASVLTF. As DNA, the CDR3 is TGTGCCTGGAAGGGGACAGGTACCTCTGGGGCCAGCGTCCTGACTTTC.

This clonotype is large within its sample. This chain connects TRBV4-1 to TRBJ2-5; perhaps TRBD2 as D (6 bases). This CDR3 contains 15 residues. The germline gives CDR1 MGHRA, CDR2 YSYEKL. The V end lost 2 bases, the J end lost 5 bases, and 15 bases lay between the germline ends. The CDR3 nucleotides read TGCGCCAGCAGCCAACAGGCTAGCGCGTGGGAGACCCAGTACTTC. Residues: CASSQQASAWETQYF.

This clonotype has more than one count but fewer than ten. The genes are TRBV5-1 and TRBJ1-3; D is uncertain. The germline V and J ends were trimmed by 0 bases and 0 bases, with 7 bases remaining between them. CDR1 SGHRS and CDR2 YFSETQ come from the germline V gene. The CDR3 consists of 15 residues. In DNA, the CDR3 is TGCGCCAGCAGCTTGGGTTCCGGCTCTGGAAACACCATATATTTT. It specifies CASSLGSGSGNTIYF.

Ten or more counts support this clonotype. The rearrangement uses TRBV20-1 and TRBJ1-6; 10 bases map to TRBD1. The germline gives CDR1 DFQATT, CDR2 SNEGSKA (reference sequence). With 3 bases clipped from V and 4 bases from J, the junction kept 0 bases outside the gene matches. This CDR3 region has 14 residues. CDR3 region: CSARGQGYNSPLHF. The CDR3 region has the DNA TGCAGTGCTAGGGGACAGGGGTATAATTCACCCCTCCACTTT.

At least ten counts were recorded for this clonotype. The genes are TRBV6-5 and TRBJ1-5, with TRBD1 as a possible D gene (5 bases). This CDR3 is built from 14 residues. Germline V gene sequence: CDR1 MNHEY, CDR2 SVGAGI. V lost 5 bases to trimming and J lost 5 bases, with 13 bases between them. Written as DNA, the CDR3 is TGTGCCAGCAGTGACAGAGGGGCCTATCAGCCCCAGCATTTT. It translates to CASSDRGAYQPQHF.

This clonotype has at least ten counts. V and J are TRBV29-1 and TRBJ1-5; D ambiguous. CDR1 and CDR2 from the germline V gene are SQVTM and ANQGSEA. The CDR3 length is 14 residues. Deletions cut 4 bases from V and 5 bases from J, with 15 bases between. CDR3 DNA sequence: TGCAGCGTTGGTATGGGTGCGGAACATCAGCCCCAGCATTTT. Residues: CSVGMGAEHQPQHF. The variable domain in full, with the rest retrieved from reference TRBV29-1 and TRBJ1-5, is SAVISQKPSRDICQRGTSLTIQCQVDSQVTMMFWYRQQPGQSLTLIATANQGSEATYESGFVIDKFPISRPNLTFSTLTVSNMSPEDSSIYLCSVGMGAEHQPQHFGDGTRLSIL.

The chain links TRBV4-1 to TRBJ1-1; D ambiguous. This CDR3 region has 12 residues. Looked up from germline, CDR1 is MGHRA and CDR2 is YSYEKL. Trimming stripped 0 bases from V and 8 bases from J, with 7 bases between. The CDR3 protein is CASSQDAREAFF. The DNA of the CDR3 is TGCGCCAGCAGCCAAGACGCCAGGGAAGCTTTCTTT.

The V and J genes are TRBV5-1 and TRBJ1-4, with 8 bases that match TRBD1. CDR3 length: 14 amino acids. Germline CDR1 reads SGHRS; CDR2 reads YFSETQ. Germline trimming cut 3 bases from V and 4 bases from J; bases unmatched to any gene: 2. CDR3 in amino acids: CASSSDRGNEKLFF. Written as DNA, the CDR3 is TGCGCCAGCAGCTCCGACAGGGGTAATGAAAAACTGTTTTTT. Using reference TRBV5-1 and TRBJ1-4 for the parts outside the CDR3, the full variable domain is KAGVTQTPRYLIKTRGQQVTLSCSPISGHRSVSWYQQTPGQGLQFLFEYFSETQRNKGNFPGRFSGRQFSNSRSEMNVSTLELGDSALYLCASSSDRGNEKLFFGSGTQLSVL.

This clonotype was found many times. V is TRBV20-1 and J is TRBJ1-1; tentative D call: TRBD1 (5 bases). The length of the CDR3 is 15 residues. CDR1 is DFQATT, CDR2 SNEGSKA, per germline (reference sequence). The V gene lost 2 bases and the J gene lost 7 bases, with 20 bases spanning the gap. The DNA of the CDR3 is TGCAGTGCTAGACATCCAGGGTCCCGACCTAATGAAGCTTTCTTT. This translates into CSARHPGSRPNEAFF.

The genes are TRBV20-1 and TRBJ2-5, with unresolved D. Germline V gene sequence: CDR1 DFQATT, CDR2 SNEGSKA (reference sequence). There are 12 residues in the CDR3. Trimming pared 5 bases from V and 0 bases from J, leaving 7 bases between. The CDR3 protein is CSAVRDQETQYF. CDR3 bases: TGCAGTGCTGTTAGGGACCAAGAGACCCAGTACTTC.